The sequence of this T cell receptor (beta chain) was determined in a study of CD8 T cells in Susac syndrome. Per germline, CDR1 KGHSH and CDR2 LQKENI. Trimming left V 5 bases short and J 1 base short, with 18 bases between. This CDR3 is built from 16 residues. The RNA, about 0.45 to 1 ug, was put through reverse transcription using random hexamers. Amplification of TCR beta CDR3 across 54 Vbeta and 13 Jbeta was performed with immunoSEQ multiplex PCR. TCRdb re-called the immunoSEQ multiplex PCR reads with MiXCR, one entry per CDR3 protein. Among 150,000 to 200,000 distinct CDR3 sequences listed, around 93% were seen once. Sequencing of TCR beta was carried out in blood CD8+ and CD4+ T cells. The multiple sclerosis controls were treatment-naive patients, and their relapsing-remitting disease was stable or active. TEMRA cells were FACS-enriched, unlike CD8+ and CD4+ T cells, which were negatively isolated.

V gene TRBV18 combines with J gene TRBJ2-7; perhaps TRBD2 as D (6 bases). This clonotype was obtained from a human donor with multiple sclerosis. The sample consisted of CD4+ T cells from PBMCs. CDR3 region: CASSSLEGPISYEQYF. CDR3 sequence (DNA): TGTGCCAGCTCAAGCTTGGAGGGGCCGATTTCCTACGAGCAGTACTTC.